The next 24 T cell receptor beta chains were all read from a single sample in a study of blood T cell repertoires in COVID-19. Here immunoSEQ multiplex PCR was the method, and the copy in TCRdb shows in-frame clones only, minus some. The table lists 350,000 or so clones, about 92% of them singletons, with approximately 17% in the top ten. Sequencing used PBMCs or T cells enriched from blood (not recorded which). The receptors were sampled from a woman aged 30 to 39 who had recovered from COVID-19.

The rearrangement links TRBV5-1 to TRBJ2-1, with 11 bases identical to TRBD2. This CDR3 is built from 15 residues. J lost 3 bases, V lost 4 bases, and 3 bases had no gene match. In germline, CDR1 is SGHRS, CDR2 YFSETQ. CDR3 nucleotides: TGCGCCAGCAGCAACGGGACTAGCGGCTACAATGAGCAGTTCTTC. Its translation: CASSNGTSGYNEQFF.

V is TRBV7-9 and J is TRBJ2-5; TRBD2 matches 13 bases. Per the germline V gene, CDR1 is SEHNR and CDR2 is FQNEAQ (reference sequence). The CDR3 spans 16 residues. The ends lost 5 bases at V and 6 bases at J; junction bases unmatched: 9. The CDR3 region is CASSLGLAGAYKTQYF. The CDR3 DNA reads TGTGCCAGCAGCCTAGGACTAGCGGGGGCGTACAAGACCCAGTACTTC.

The chain links TRBV11-2 to TRBJ2-1; unclear D gene. V was trimmed by 2 bases and J by 4 bases, leaving 6 bases between them. This CDR3 is built from 13 residues. CDR1 is SGHAT and CDR2 is FQNNGV in the germline V gene. CDR3 region: CASSLYLYNEQFF. The DNA for the CDR3 is TGTGCCAGCAGCTTATATCTTTACAATGAGCAGTTCTTC.

The chain combines TRBV6-4 with TRBJ1-5; D may be TRBD1 (5 bases). CDR1 and CDR2 (germline): MRHNA, SNTAGT. CDR3 length: 14 residues. V dropped 7 bases and J dropped 7 bases, with 17 bases sitting between them. The CDR3 DNA follows: TGTGCCAGCAATCAGAATAGGGGTTGGCAGCCCCAGCATTTT. Translating gives CASNQNRGWQPQHF.

This chain joins TRBV11-1 and TRBJ2-3; TRBD1 aligns across 7 bases. Trimming cost V 5 bases and J 4 bases; bases outside gene matches: 3. Germline V gene data show CDR1 as SGHAT and CDR2 as FQDESV (reference sequence). The CDR3 length is 13 residues. The CDR3 bases are TGTGCCAGCAGCCTCGGGACAGCAGATACGCAGTATTTT. Translating gives CASSLGTADTQYF.

This clone has just a few counts. V is TRBV3-1 (or the pseudogene TRBV3-2) and J is TRBJ2-1; TRBD1 aligns across 8 bases. With V trimmed by 5 bases and J by 5 bases, 5 bases remained unmatched. Germline values: CDR1 LGHDT, CDR2 YNNKEL (reference sequence). The CDR3 contains 14 residues. The CDR3 DNA is TGTGCCAGCAGCTGGACAGGGATGGACAATGAGCAGTTCTTC. Its translation is CASSWTGMDNEQFF.

This clone showed up just once. This rearrangement joins TRBV7-2 to TRBJ2-5; D might be TRBD2 (6 bases). Germline CDR1 SGHTA, CDR2 FQGNSA. CDR3 length: 13 amino acids. Trimming stripped 5 bases from V and 5 bases from J, with 12 bases between. In DNA, the CDR3 is TGTGCCAGCAGCACGGGACTTCGGGAGACCCAGTACTTC. Encoded protein: CASSTGLRETQYF. The full variable domain, completed using reference TRBV7-2 and TRBJ2-5, is GAGVSQSPSNKVTEKGKDVELRCDPISGHTALYWYRQSLGQGLEFLIYFQGNSAPDKSGLPSDRFSAERTGGSVSTLTIQRTQQEDSAVYLCASSTGLRETQYFGPGTRLLVL.

The chain is built from TRBV3-1 (or the pseudogene TRBV3-2) and TRBJ2-1, with D possibly matching TRBD2 (6 bases). The CDR3 runs 13 residues. The germline CDR1 and CDR2 sequences are LGHDT and YNNKEL (reference sequence). The V and J ends lost 4 bases and 10 bases respectively, with 14 bases between them. The CDR3 sequence: CASSPPTSWEQFF. The CDR3, as DNA: TGTGCCAGCAGCCCCCCGACTAGTTGGGAGCAGTTCTTC.

The J gene is TRBJ2-3, the V gene TRBV28; D possibly corresponds to TRBD2 (6 bases). The CDR3 has 14 residues. Germline V gives CDR1 MDHEN, CDR2 SYDVKM. The germline V and J ends were trimmed by 4 bases and 2 bases, with 10 bases remaining between them. CDR3 sequence: CASSWGDHTDTQYF. The CDR3 region has the DNA TGTGCCAGCAGTTGGGGGGACCACACAGATACGCAGTATTTT.

The chain joins TRBV10-3 to TRBJ2-5; 10 positions match TRBD2. The CDR3 length is 17 residues. Trimming at V came to 6 bases and at J to 2 bases, leaving 12 bases not matched to a gene. Germline V gives CDR1 ENHRY, CDR2 SYGVKD. CDR3 residues: CAISPGLATGRQETQYF. The DNA for the CDR3 is TGTGCCATCAGCCCGGGACTAGCGACGGGCAGGCAAGAGACCCAGTACTTC.

The chain uses TRBV10-3 and TRBJ2-3, with D unresolved. Germline-derived CDR1 and CDR2 are ENHRY and SYGVKD. The CDR3 contains 13 residues. V lost 6 bases and J lost 2, with 9 bases in between. The CDR3 protein is CAISDTFTDTQYF. CDR3 bases: TGTGCCATCAGCGATACATTCACAGATACGCAGTATTTT.

On this clone: Other DNA sequences in this sample translate to the same CDR3. The chain recombines TRBV6-5 with TRBJ1-2; maybe TRBD1 (6 bases). The length of the CDR3 is 14 residues. Trimming took off 3 bases at V and 2 bases at J, with 10 bases between the two ends. The germline CDR1 and CDR2 sequences are MNHEY and SVGAGI. This chain's CDR3 is CASSYRQGNYGYTF. The CDR3 DNA is TGTGCCAGCAGTTATCGGCAGGGGAACTATGGCTACACCTTC.

The chain combines TRBV6-1 with TRBJ2-7; 12 positions match TRBD1. CDR1 and CDR2 (germline): MNHNS, SASEGT. V lost 0 bases and J lost 4; bases outside the gene matches: 4. The CDR3 sequence is 16 residues long. The CDR3 spells CASSEAGTGGNYEQYF. DNA of the CDR3: TGTGCCAGCAGTGAAGCCGGGACAGGGGGCAATTACGAGCAGTACTTC.

The chain combines TRBV7-2 with TRBJ2-3; D gene uncertain. The germline V and J ends were trimmed by 7 bases and 0 bases, with 20 bases remaining between them. CDR3 length: 17 residues. CDR1 SGHTA and CDR2 FQGNSA come from the germline V gene. The CDR3, as DNA: TGTGCCAGCACAAGCCGGGTTGACCGACTGAGCACAGATACGCAGTATTTT. Protein product: CASTSRVDRLSTDTQYF.

The chain recombines TRBV28 with TRBJ1-1; no reliable D call. The V gene lost 2 bases and the J gene lost 5 bases, with 6 bases spanning the gap. The CDR3 length is 12 residues. CDR1 MDHEN and CDR2 SYDVKM come from the germline V gene. CDR3 protein: CASSLIGTEAFF. The CDR3 region has the DNA TGTGCCAGCAGTTTAATCGGGACTGAAGCTTTCTTT.

This chain connects TRBV9 to TRBJ2-1; 7 nucleotides line up with TRBD1. The CDR3 contains 14 residues. The junction had 9 bases not matched to a gene; V was cut back by 3 bases and J by 9 bases. Germline V gene data show CDR1 as SGDLS and CDR2 as YYNGEE. The CDR3 here is CASSATTGFVEQFF. In nucleotides, the CDR3 is TGTGCCAGCAGCGCGACGACAGGGTTTGTTGAGCAGTTCTTC. Variable domain in full (rest from reference TRBV9 and TRBJ2-1): DSGVTQTPKHLITATGQRVTLRCSPRSGDLSVYWYQQSLDQGLQFLIQYYNGEERAKGNILERFSAQQFPDLHSELNLSSLELGDSALYFCASSATTGFVEQFFGPGTRLTVL.

V gene TRBV29-1 combines with J gene TRBJ1-1, with 7 bases lining up with TRBD1. The CDR3 runs 16 residues. The trim removed 3 bases at V and 0 bases at J, leaving 10 bases unmatched. Germline-derived CDR1 and CDR2 are SQVTM and ANQGSEA. The CDR3 DNA is TGCAGCGTTGATAAGGGGCAGGGGGGATTGAACACTGAAGCTTTCTTT. Translating gives CSVDKGQGGLNTEAFF.

The V gene is TRBV18, the J gene TRBJ1-3, with D possibly TRBD1 on 6 matching bases. Per germline, CDR1 KGHSH and CDR2 LQKENI. Trimming pared 3 bases from V and 0 bases from J, leaving 21 bases between. The length of the CDR3 is 19 residues. The CDR3 spells CASSPLPFGQSVSGNTIYF. The CDR3 bases are TGTGCCAGCTCACCCCTTCCTTTCGGACAGTCGGTCTCTGGAAACACCATATATTTT. The full variable domain, with the rest looked up from reference TRBV18 and TRBJ1-3, is NAGVMQNPRHLVRRRGQEARLRCSPMKGHSHVYWYRQLPEEGLKFMVYLQKENIIDESGMPKERFSAEFPKEGPSILRIQQVVRGDSAAYFCASSPLPFGQSVSGNTIYFGEGSWLTVV.

This chain joins TRBV4-3 and TRBJ2-1; D is uncertain. The germline CDR1 and CDR2 sequences are LGHNA and YSLEER. CDR3 length equals 15 residues. V was trimmed by 0 bases and J by 4 bases, leaving 10 bases between them. The CDR3 sequence: CASSQDPPYYNEQFF. CDR3 DNA: TGCGCCAGCAGCCAAGATCCCCCCTATTACAATGAGCAGTTCTTC.

In this sample, this clone turned up a few times. This chain connects TRBV2 to TRBJ1-5, with 8 nucleotides matching TRBD1. This CDR3 spans 15 amino acids. Trimming took 6 bases from V and 4 from J; bases not matched to a gene: 8. Germline V CDR1 and CDR2: SNHLY, FYNNEI. The CDR3: CASRSQGAGNQPQHF. The CDR3 nucleotides are TGTGCCAGCAGGAGTCAGGGGGCAGGGAATCAGCCCCAGCATTTT.

The chain is built from TRBV28 and TRBJ1-5, with TRBD1 identical over 9 bases. Germline lookup yields CDR1 MDHEN and CDR2 SYDVKM. The CDR3 has 16 amino acids. V was clipped by 6 bases and J by 2 bases; unmatched bases: 8. The CDR3 sequence: CASRAGRQGGNQPQHF. The CDR3 bases are TGTGCCAGCAGAGCTGGGCGACAGGGGGGCAATCAGCCCCAGCATTTT.

The chain carries TRBV19 and TRBJ2-2; the D gene is possibly TRBD2 (7 bases). The germline V gene encodes CDR1 LNHDA and CDR2 SQIVND (reference sequence). The CDR3 spans 13 residues. Trimming removed 10 bases at V and 2 bases at J, with 11 bases between. CDR3 in DNA: TGTGCCACCGCGGGGGCCAACACCGGGGAGCTGTTTTTT. It translates to CATAGANTGELFF.

This clone was seen only once. The chain is built from TRBV12-3 or TRBV12-4 and TRBJ2-3; D not resolved. The ends were cut back, 3 bases at V and 0 bases at J, with 4 bases in the middle. CDR3 length: 13 residues. Here the CDR3 DNA reads TGTGCCAGCAGTTTTTCGAGCACAGATACGCAGTATTTT. Its protein product is CASSFSSTDTQYF.

CDR3 DNA sequence: TGTGCCAGTAGTTACCAGGGGGAAGGTGGCTACACCTTC. Translation: CASSYQGEGGYTF. This chain uses TRBV19 with TRBJ1-2, with TRBD1 identical over 7 bases. Germline CDR1 and CDR2: LNHDA and SQIVND (reference sequence). The CDR3 is made up of 13 amino acids. The V segment lost 5 bases and the J segment 7 bases; nucleotides outside the gene matches: 7.